This T cell receptor beta chain was identified during a study of blood T cell repertoires in COVID-19 (dated by TCRdb to the early 2020s). The study in broad terms: Collaborator samples came from the United States, Italy and Spain and covered acute and convalescent phases of COVID-19. The samples were drawn from the first 160 participants of the ongoing ImmuneRACE study and from some 1,300 subjects provided by 6 global collaborators. Sample metadata almost always included a de-identified subject ID, COVID-19 status, age in years and sex. The prospective study material was composed of cDNA or gDNA derived from T cells, B-cell-depleted T cells, or PBMCs. The repertoires were made available in a free public database intended to serve as a resource for research on the immune response to SARS-CoV-2. Where HLA class I and class II types were available, the types were taken from metadata supplied by the sample provider, not from assay-based typing. The dataset comprised deeply sampled blood TCRbeta repertoires from subjects exposed to, actively infected with, or recovered from COVID-19. Broader findings and caveats from the paper: The amount of clinical and demographic metadata varied by source and participant and was provided uncurated.

This clone has more than one count but fewer than ten. Its target antigen remains unknown. No much larger clone exists at a distance of one base, and base qualities are not known. Participants in the prospective study were enrolled through a virtual design, were aged roughly 18 to 100 years, and lived in roughly 25 United States geographic areas. In the prospective study, participants were assigned to cohorts based on the clinical history participants reported in a screening survey and a study questionnaire. In the prospective study, whole blood, serum and a nasopharyngeal or oropharyngeal swab were collected from each participant by mobile phlebotomists. Prospective study participants could optionally give additional blood draws and questionnaires over an approximately two-month period. Before DNA extraction, blood samples from the prospective study were shipped at room temperature or frozen. TCRbeta CDR3 regions were amplified from genomic DNA by means of the immunoSEQ Assay, a bias-controlled multiplex PCR. The authors' pipeline ran thus. Nucleated cell counts per sample were estimated from amplification of reference gene primers within the assay. Sequence reads were collapsed and filtered to measure the absolute abundance of every unique TCRbeta CDR3 rearrangement. For each sample, productive Simpson clonality was calculated as the square root of Simpson's diversity index across productive rearrangements. TCRdb limited this immuneACCESS table to in-frame rearrangements with V and J called. A share of clones is missing; checked studies link under half to unresolved V genes, and the rest is unexplained. That table gives V, J and clone size, and the DNA gave D and trimming. Here the sample has fewer than 450,000 clones; around 90% occur a single time. Approximately 2.1% of the sample is held by the ten biggest clonotypes.

V loses 5 bases at its end and J loses 8 bases; junction bases beyond the gene matches: 4. Its CDR3 holds 13 amino acids, cysteine through phenylalanine. The only DNA kept is the CDR3, 39 bases in frame from the first base. CDR1 and CDR2 (LNHNV, YYDKDF) derive from the germline V gene (reference sequence). The rearranged chain carries TRBV15 and TRBJ2-1, with 9 bases matching TRBD2. The source material was PBMCs or T cells enriched from blood (not recorded which). The sequence came from a woman between 40 and 50 years old with acute COVID-19. The CDR3 corresponds to CATSFSGGYEQFF. The sequenced DNA: TGTGCCACCAGCTTTAGCGGGGGCTATGAGCAGTTCTTC.